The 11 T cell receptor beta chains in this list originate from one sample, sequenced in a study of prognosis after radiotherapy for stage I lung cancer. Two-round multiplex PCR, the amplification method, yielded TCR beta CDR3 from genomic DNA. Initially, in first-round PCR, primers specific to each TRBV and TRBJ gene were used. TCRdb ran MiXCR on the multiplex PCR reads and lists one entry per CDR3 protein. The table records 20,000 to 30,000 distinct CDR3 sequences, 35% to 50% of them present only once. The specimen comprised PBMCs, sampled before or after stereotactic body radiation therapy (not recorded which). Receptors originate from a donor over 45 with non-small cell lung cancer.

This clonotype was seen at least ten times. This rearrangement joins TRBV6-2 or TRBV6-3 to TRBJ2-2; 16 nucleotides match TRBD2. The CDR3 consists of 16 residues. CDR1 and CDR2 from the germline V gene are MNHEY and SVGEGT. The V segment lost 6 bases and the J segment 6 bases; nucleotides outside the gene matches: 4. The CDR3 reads CASRSGLAGGAGELFF. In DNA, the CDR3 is TGTGCCAGCAGGTCGGGACTAGCGGGAGGGGCCGGGGAGCTGTTTTTT.

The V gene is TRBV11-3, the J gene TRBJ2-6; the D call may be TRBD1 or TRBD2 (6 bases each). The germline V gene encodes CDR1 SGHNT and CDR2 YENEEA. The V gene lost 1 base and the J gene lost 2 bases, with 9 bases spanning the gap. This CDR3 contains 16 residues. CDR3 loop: CASSLVGGAGANVLTF. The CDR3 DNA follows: TGTGCCAGCAGCTTAGTGGGGGGCGCTGGGGCCAACGTCCTGACTTTC.

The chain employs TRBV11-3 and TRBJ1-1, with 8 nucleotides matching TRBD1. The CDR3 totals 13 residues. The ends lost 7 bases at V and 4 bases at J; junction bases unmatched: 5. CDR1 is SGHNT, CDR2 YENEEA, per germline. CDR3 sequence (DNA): TGTGCCAGCAAGGACAGGGTCAGCACTGAAGCTTTCTTT. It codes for CASKDRVSTEAFF. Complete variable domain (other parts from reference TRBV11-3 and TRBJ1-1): EAGVVQSPRYKIIEKKQPVAFWCNPISGHNTLYWYLQNLGQGPELLIRYENEEAVDDSQLPKDRFSAERLKGVDSTLKIQPAELGDSAVYLCASKDRVSTEAFFGQGTRLTVV.

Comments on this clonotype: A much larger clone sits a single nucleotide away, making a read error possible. The CDR3: CSARDLGLGLQETQYF. In nucleotides, the CDR3 is TGCAGTGCTAGAGATTTGGGGTTGGGGCTCCAAGAGACCCAGTACTTC. The J gene is TRBJ2-5, the V gene TRBV20-1; D possibly corresponds to TRBD1 (5 bases). The CDR3 runs to 16 residues. With 0 bases removed from V and 1 base from J, the gap between germline ends came to 15 bases. Germline-derived CDR1 and CDR2 are DFQATT and SNEGSKA (reference sequence).

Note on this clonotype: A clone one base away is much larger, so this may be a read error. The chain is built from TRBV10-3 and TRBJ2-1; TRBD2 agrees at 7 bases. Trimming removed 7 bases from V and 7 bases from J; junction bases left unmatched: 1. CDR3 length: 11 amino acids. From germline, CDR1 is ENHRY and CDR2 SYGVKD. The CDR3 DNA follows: TGTGCCATCATACTAGCGAATGAGCAGTTCTTC. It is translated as CAIILANEQFF.

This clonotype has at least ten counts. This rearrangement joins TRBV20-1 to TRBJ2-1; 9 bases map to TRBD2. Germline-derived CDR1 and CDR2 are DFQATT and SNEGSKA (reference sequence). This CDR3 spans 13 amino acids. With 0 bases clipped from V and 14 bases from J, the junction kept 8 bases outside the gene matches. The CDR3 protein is CSARDRVAGAKFF. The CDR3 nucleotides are TGCAGTGCTAGAGATCGGGTAGCGGGAGCGAAGTTCTTC.

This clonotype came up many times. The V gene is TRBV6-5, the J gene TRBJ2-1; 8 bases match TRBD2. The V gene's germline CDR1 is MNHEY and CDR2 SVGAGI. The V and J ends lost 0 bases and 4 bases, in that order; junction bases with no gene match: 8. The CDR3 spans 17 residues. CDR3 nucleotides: TGTGCCAGCAGTTACTCGGGAACGGGAGGGATTTACAATGAGCAGTTCTTC. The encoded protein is CASSYSGTGGIYNEQFF.

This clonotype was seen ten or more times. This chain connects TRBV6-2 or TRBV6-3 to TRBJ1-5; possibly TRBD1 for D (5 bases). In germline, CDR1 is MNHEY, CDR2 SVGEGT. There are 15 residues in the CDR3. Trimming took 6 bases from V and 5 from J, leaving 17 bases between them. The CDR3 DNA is TGTGCCAGCAGCGTCAGGACCGGGGCTCATCAGCCCCAGCATTTT. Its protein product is CASSVRTGAHQPQHF.

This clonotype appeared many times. This CDR3 is CASSRGGYYNEQFF. CDR3 coding DNA: TGTGCCAGCAGCCGCGGGGGTTACTACAATGAGCAGTTCTTC. The chain links TRBV7-9 to TRBJ2-1; 7 bases agree with TRBD2. Germline V lookup: CDR1 SEHNR, CDR2 FQNEAQ (reference sequence). The V gene end was trimmed by 5 bases and the J gene end by 3 bases; junction bases not matched to a gene: 4. The CDR3 extends over 14 amino acids.

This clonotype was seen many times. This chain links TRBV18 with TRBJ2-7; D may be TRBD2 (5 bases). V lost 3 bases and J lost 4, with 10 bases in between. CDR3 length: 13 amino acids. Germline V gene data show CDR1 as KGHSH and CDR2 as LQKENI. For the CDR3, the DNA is TGTGCCAGCTCACCGGACTTCGGGTACGAGCAGTACTTC. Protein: CASSPDFGYEQYF. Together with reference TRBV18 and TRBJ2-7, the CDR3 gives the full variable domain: NAGVMQNPRHLVRRRGQEARLRCSPMKGHSHVYWYRQLPEEGLKFMVYLQKENIIDESGMPKERFSAEFPKEGPSILRIQQVVRGDSAAYFCASSPDFGYEQYFGPGTRLTVT.

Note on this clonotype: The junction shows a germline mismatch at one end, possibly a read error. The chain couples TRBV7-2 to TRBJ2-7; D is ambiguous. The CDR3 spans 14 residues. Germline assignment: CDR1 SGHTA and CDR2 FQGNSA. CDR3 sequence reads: CASSLRSQDGEQRF. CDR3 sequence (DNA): TGTGCCAGCAGCTTACGGAGCCAGGACGGCGAGCAGCGCTTC.